One sample yielded the 26 T cell receptor beta chains listed below, sequenced in a study of blood T cell repertoires in COVID-19. Sequencing was performed with immunoSEQ multiplex PCR; in TCRdb, only in-frame clones are kept and a portion is missing. The sample holds some 290,000 clones, 85% to 90% seen once. Input material: peripheral blood. The receptors originated from a woman aged 25 to 39 with COVID-19, enrolled during active disease.

The chain links TRBV18 to TRBJ2-7; D possibly corresponds to TRBD1 (5 bases). Between the trimmed V and J ends, which lost 3 bases and 6 bases, there was a span of 15 bases. Per the germline V gene, CDR1 is KGHSH and CDR2 is LQKENI. The CDR3 is 14 amino acids. CDR3 residues: CASSPKGASAEQYF. CDR3 DNA: TGTGCCAGCTCACCCAAAGGGGCTTCGGCCGAGCAGTACTTC.

This chain connects TRBV6-2 or TRBV6-3 to TRBJ2-5; possible D gene TRBD1, 6 bases. Per the germline V gene, CDR1 is MNHEY and CDR2 is SVGEGT. Trimming took off 5 bases at V and 2 bases at J, with 9 bases between the two ends. The CDR3 runs to 13 residues. The CDR3 nucleotides read TGTGCCAGCAGTCGGACAGAGCAAGAGACCCAGTACTTC. Translated, it gives CASSRTEQETQYF.

The chain is built from TRBV11-2 and TRBJ1-2, with D maybe TRBD1 (6 bases). The CDR3 loop spans 13 amino acids. Germline V gene sequence: CDR1 SGHAT, CDR2 FQNNGV. V was trimmed by 5 bases and J by 8 bases, leaving 15 bases between them. CDR3 loop: CASSPNRVRGYTF. The CDR3 coding sequence is TGTGCCAGCAGCCCCAACAGGGTCAGAGGCTACACCTTC.

The chain couples TRBV7-9 to TRBJ1-2, with D possibly TRBD1 on 6 matching bases. From germline, CDR1 is SEHNR and CDR2 FQNEAQ (reference sequence). The length of the CDR3 is 13 residues. V lost 5 bases to trimming and J lost 8 bases, with 15 bases between them. CDR3 nucleotides: TGTGCCAGCAGCACCGATCGACAGGCGGGCTACACCTTC. Protein sequence: CASSTDRQAGYTF.

The chain uses TRBV19 and TRBJ1-3, with D maybe TRBD1 (6 bases). The CDR3 length is 16 residues. V dropped 6 bases and J dropped 0 bases, with 15 bases sitting between them. The germline gives CDR1 LNHDA, CDR2 SQIVND (reference sequence). For the CDR3, the DNA is TGTGCCAGTAGGAGGGGGAACCGGGACTCTGGAAACACCATATATTTT. It specifies CASRRGNRDSGNTIYF.

This clone has just a few counts. The V and J genes are TRBV27 and TRBJ2-7; 11 nucleotides line up with TRBD2. Germline V CDR1 and CDR2: MNHEY, SMNVEV (reference sequence). This CDR3 region has 15 residues. The ends lost 5 bases at V and 3 bases at J; junction bases unmatched: 6. The DNA for the CDR3 is TGTGCCAGCAGTCCAAGACTAGCGGGACACTACGAGCAGTACTTC. The encoded protein is CASSPRLAGHYEQYF.

This chain links TRBV5-1 with TRBJ2-7, with 8 bases lining up with TRBD2. The ends lost 4 bases at V and 4 bases at J; junction bases unmatched: 7. The germline V gene encodes CDR1 SGHRS and CDR2 YFSETQ. CDR3 length equals 14 residues. In DNA form, the CDR3 reads TGCGCCAGCAGCCAGTCAGCGGGAGAATACGAGCAGTACTTC. Amino acid sequence: CASSQSAGEYEQYF.

V gene TRBV28 combines with J gene TRBJ1-3; 7 bases align to TRBD1. V was pared by 6 bases and J by 0 bases, with 5 bases of the junction left unmatched. This CDR3 is built from 15 residues. CDR1 is MDHEN, CDR2 SYDVKM, per germline. The CDR3, as DNA: TGTGCCAGCAGCTCAGGACAGGTCTCTGGAAACACCATATATTTT. Its protein product is CASSSGQVSGNTIYF.

The chain joins TRBV5-1 to TRBJ2-7, with 7 bases fitting TRBD1. CDR1 is SGHRS and CDR2 is YFSETQ in the germline V gene. There are 14 residues in the CDR3. With V trimmed by 3 bases and J by 7 bases, 10 bases remained unmatched. The CDR3 coding sequence is TGCGCCAGCAGCTGGAGTGACAGGGATTGGGAGCAGTACTTC. Translated: CASSWSDRDWEQYF. Full variable domain (remainder filled in from reference TRBV5-1 and TRBJ2-7): KAGVTQTPRYLIKTRGQQVTLSCSPISGHRSVSWYQQTPGQGLQFLFEYFSETQRNKGNFPGRFSGRQFSNSRSEMNVSTLELGDSALYLCASSWSDRDWEQYFGPGTRLTVT.

This clone was detected only a few times. The J gene is TRBJ1-5, the V gene TRBV6-1; unclear D gene. Germline loops: CDR1 MNHNS, CDR2 SASEGT. This CDR3 is built from 14 residues. The V and J ends lost 1 base and 6 bases respectively, with 10 bases between them. The CDR3 region is CASSEGPEGQPQHF. The CDR3 DNA reads as TGTGCCAGCAGTGAAGGGCCGGAGGGTCAGCCCCAGCATTTT.

The V call is TRBV29-1, the J call TRBJ2-1; 10 nucleotides align to TRBD2. Trimming removed 7 bases from V and 3 bases from J; junction bases left unmatched: 9. CDR1 and CDR2 (germline): SQVTM, ANQGSEA. CDR3 length: 15 amino acids. The CDR3 is CSAPPAGGYYNEQFF. CDR3 bases: TGCAGCGCCCCGCCAGCGGGAGGGTACTACAATGAGCAGTTCTTC.

This clone turned up a few times. The V gene is TRBV5-4, the J gene TRBJ2-3; 15 bases align to TRBD2. V was pared by 3 bases and J by 5 bases, with 1 base of the junction left unmatched. The CDR3 is 15 amino acids. CDR1 is SGHNT and CDR2 is YYREEE in the germline V gene (reference sequence). The CDR3 DNA is TGTGCCAGCAGCTCGGGACTAGCGGGGGGAGATACGCAGTATTTT. The encoded protein is CASSSGLAGGDTQYF.

This clone was seen a handful of times. This sequence joins TRBV18 and TRBJ2-1; 12 bases line up with TRBD2. This CDR3 is 15 amino acids long. The V gene's germline CDR1 is KGHSH and CDR2 LQKENI. The V and J ends lost 3 bases and 9 bases, in that order; junction bases with no gene match: 6. The CDR3: CASSPPTSGRREQFF. DNA for the CDR3: TGTGCCAGCTCACCTCCGACTAGCGGGAGACGTGAGCAGTTCTTC.

The chain carries TRBV30 and TRBJ1-1; TRBD1 is a possible D gene (6 bases). Deletions cut 1 base from V and 5 bases from J, with 11 bases between. Germline CDR1 GTSNPN, CDR2 SVGIG (reference sequence). This CDR3 spans 13 amino acids. The CDR3 DNA reads TGTGCCTGGAGTGGACAGGTAGGGACTGAAGCTTTCTTT. Translation gives CAWSGQVGTEAFF.

The genes are TRBV19 and TRBJ2-1; 10 bases align to TRBD2. The germline CDR1 and CDR2 sequences are LNHDA and SQIVND (reference sequence). With V trimmed by 0 bases and J by 4 bases, 3 bases remained unmatched. This CDR3 spans 16 amino acids. CDR3 sequence reads: CASSIEPAGGYNEQFF. The CDR3 nucleotides are TGTGCCAGTAGTATAGAACCAGCGGGAGGGTACAATGAGCAGTTCTTC.

V is TRBV4-1 and J is TRBJ2-5; TRBD2 matches 16 bases. Germline trimming cut 3 bases from V and 4 bases from J; bases unmatched to any gene: 20. Germline V gene data show CDR1 as MGHRA and CDR2 as YSYEKL. The CDR3 has 22 amino acids. CDR3 nucleotides: TGCGCCAGCAGCCAGCCGGGACAGGAGATGGGACTAGCGGGAGGGAGCCGAGAGACCCAGTACTTC. It specifies CASSQPGQEMGLAGGSRETQYF.

This chain links TRBV13 with TRBJ2-2; TRBD2 matches 7 bases. V shed 5 bases and J 6 bases; nucleotides not matched to a gene: 15. The CDR3 is made up of 17 amino acids. Germline V lookup: CDR1 PRHDT, CDR2 FYEKMQ (reference sequence). In DNA, the CDR3 is TGTGCCAGCAGCCCCCGTCTTACGGGAGGTCATCCCGGGGAGCTGTTTTTT. It is translated as CASSPRLTGGHPGELFF. Complete variable domain (other parts from reference TRBV13 and TRBJ2-2): AAGVIQSPRHLIKEKRETATLKCYPIPRHDTVYWYQQGPGQDPQFLISFYEKMQSDKGSIPDRFSAQQFSDYHSELNMSSLELGDSALYFCASSPRLTGGHPGELFFGEGSRLTVL.

This rearrangement joins TRBV5-6 to TRBJ2-7; TRBD1 aligns across 9 bases. Germline V gene sequence: CDR1 SGHDT, CDR2 YYEEEE. Losses at the gene ends were 4 bases for V and 2 bases for J; bases not matched to a gene: 4. This CDR3 region has 14 residues. The CDR3: CASSRDRAAYEQYF. The CDR3 DNA reads TGTGCCAGCAGCAGGGACAGGGCTGCCTACGAGCAGTACTTC.

This clone has more than one count but fewer than ten. Other DNA sequences from this sample encode an identical CDR3 as well. The V call is TRBV28, the J call TRBJ1-5; 7 bases line up with TRBD1. Germline loops: CDR1 MDHEN, CDR2 SYDVKM. The CDR3 runs to 14 residues. V shed 4 bases, J shed 6 bases, and the junction held 6 bases outside the gene matches. CDR3 coding DNA: TGTGCCAGCAGTTCCCGACAGGGCACTCAGCCCCAGCATTTT. This codes for CASSSRQGTQPQHF.

This clone appeared a single time. The genes are TRBV28 and TRBJ1-1, with a tentative D call TRBD1 (6 bases). Germline lookup yields CDR1 MDHEN and CDR2 SYDVKM. CDR3 length: 15 amino acids. Trimming took 3 bases from V and 1 from J, leaving 12 bases between them. CDR3 sequence reads: CASSLDSRRNTEAFF. The CDR3 DNA is TGTGCCAGCAGTTTGGACAGTCGTAGGAACACTGAAGCTTTCTTT. The full variable domain, with the rest looked up from reference TRBV28 and TRBJ1-1, is DVKVTQSSRYLVKRTGEKVFLECVQDMDHENMFWYRQDPGLGLRLIYFSYDVKMKEKGDIPEGYSVSREKKERFSLILESASTNQTSMYLCASSLDSRRNTEAFFGQGTRLTVV.

This sequence joins TRBV7-2 and TRBJ1-4; 8 nucleotides align to TRBD1. The CDR3 has 16 residues. V lost 5 bases and J lost 7; bases outside the gene matches: 12. CDR1 is SGHTA and CDR2 is FQGNSA in the germline V gene. CDR3 DNA: TGTGCCAGCAGCGATTCTCCAGGGGGCGCTGGTGAAAAACTGTTTTTT. This encodes CASSDSPGGAGEKLFF.

This clone was seen a single time. V gene TRBV19 combines with J gene TRBJ2-2, with 12 bases matching TRBD1. The CDR3 runs 16 residues. Germline V lookup: CDR1 LNHDA, CDR2 SQIVND (reference sequence). With 6 bases clipped from V and 9 bases from J, the junction kept 11 bases outside the gene matches. The CDR3 DNA follows: TGTGCCAGTAGGAACCTTTCCGGGACAGGGGGCCGGGAGCTGTTTTTT. It specifies CASRNLSGTGGRELFF.

The chain carries TRBV27 and TRBJ2-3; maybe TRBD2 (6 bases). V was trimmed by 3 bases and J by 2 bases, leaving 12 bases between them. This CDR3 comprises 15 residues. Germline V gene data show CDR1 as MNHEY and CDR2 as SMNVEV (reference sequence). The CDR3 bases are TGTGCCAGCAGTTTGGGTAGCGGTTTCACAGATACGCAGTATTTT. It is translated as CASSLGSGFTDTQYF.

The rearrangement uses TRBV28 and TRBJ1-2; 7 nucleotides align to TRBD1. The length of the CDR3 is 13 residues. V shed 3 bases and J 8 bases; nucleotides not matched to a gene: 6. Germline CDR1 and CDR2: MDHEN and SYDVKM. Written as DNA, the CDR3 is TGTGCCAGCAGTTTGAGGGGGCCGGGCGGCTACACCTTC. Protein sequence: CASSLRGPGGYTF.

The genes are TRBV24-1 and TRBJ2-2; D may be TRBD1 (5 bases). CDR3 length: 16 amino acids. V lost 0 bases to trimming and J lost 3 bases, with 10 bases between them. Germline V gene data show CDR1 as KGHDR and CDR2 as SFDVKD. CDR3 in amino acids: CATSDLQGRDTGELFF. The CDR3 bases are TGTGCCACCAGTGATTTGCAAGGCAGGGACACCGGGGAGCTGTTTTTT.

This clone was observed once. The chain couples TRBV19 to TRBJ2-7; perhaps TRBD2 as D (6 bases). This CDR3 has 13 residues. V lost 5 bases, J lost 5 bases, and 13 bases lay in between. The germline gives CDR1 LNHDA, CDR2 SQIVND (reference sequence). The CDR3 DNA sequence: TGTGCCAGTAGTGATGGTCCGGGGGACGAGCAGTACTTC. Translated: CASSDGPGDEQYF.